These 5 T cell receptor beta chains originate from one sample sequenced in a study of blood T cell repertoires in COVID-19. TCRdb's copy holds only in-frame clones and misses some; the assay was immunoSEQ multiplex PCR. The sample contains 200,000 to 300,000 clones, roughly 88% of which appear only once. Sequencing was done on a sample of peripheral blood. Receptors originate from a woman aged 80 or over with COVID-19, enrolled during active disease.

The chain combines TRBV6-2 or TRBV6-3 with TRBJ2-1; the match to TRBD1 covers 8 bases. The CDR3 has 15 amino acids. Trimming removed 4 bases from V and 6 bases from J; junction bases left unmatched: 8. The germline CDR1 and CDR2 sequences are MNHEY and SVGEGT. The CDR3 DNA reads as TGTGCCAGCAGTTGGACACAGGGGGTGTTCAATGAGCAGTTCTTC. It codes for CASSWTQGVFNEQFF.

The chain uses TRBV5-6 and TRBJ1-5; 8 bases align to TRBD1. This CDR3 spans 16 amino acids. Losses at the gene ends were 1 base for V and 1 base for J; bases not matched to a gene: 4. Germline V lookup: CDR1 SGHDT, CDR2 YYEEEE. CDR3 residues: CASSLIQGGSNQPQHF. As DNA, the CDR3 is TGTGCCAGCAGCTTGATACAGGGGGGAAGCAATCAGCCCCAGCATTTT.

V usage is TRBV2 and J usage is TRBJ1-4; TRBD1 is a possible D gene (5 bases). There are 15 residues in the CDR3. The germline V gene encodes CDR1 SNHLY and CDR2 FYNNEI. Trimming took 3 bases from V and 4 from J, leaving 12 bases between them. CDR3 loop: CASSEQGILNEKLFF. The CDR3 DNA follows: TGTGCCAGCAGTGAGCAGGGAATACTTAATGAAAAACTGTTTTTT.

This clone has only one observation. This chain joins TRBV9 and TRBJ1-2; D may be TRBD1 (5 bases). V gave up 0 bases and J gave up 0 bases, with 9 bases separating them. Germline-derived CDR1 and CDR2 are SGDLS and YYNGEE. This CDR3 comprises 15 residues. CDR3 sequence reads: CASSVDHRSNYGYTF. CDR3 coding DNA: TGTGCCAGCAGCGTAGATCACAGGTCTAACTATGGCTACACCTTC.

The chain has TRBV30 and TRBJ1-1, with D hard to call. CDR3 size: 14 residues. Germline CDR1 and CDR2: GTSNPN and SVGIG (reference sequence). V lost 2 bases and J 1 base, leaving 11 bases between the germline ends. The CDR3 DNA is TGTGCCTGGAGTAGAAAACGGTCGAACACTGAAGCTTTCTTT. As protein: CAWSRKRSNTEAFF.